Listed below are T cell receptor beta chains from one sample, sequenced in a study of response to subunit inactivated influenza vaccine. TCRdb redid the calling of the RT-PCR reads with MiXCR, one entry per CDR3 protein. Of about 570,000 distinct CDR3 sequences in the sample, about 11% were seen once. These records were also assigned to another study, of T cells expressing NK-cell markers.

The material sequenced was PBMCs from blood, taken on the day of vaccination. These receptors all stem from a man between 45 and 60 years old who received an inactivated influenza vaccine. Each CDR3 is given with its conserved first and last residue. Fields, in order: clone size, V gene, D gene, J gene, CDR3 protein, CDR3 DNA. The D gene is left open where the match is weak. Some rows have no size entry. The others give once, few or many, or a class for an expanded clone.

abundance: few; v_gene: TRBV7-2; d_gene: TRBD2; j_gene: TRBJ2-1; CDR3aa: CASSQGLAGGAYNEQFF; CDR3nt: TGTGCCAGCAGCCAAGGCCTAGCGGGAGGCGCCTACAATGAGCAGTTCTTC
abundance: NA; v_gene: TRBV7-2; d_gene: TRBD2; j_gene: TRBJ2-5; CDR3aa: CASSLYRLAAEETQYF; CDR3nt: TGTGCCAGCAGCTTATATAGGCTAGCGGCCGAAGAGACCCAGTACTTC
abundance: NA; v_gene: TRBV29-1; d_gene: NA; j_gene: TRBJ1-6; CDR3aa: CSVEGWGSPLHF; CDR3nt: TGCAGCGTTGAGGGTTGGGGTTCACCCCTCCACTTT
abundance: NA; v_gene: TRBV10-3; d_gene: TRBD2; j_gene: TRBJ2-1; CDR3aa: CAISVGTSPAEQFF; CDR3nt: TGTGCCATCAGTGTTGGGACTAGCCCCGCTGAGCAGTTCTTC
abundance: few; v_gene: TRBV5-1; d_gene: TRBD2; j_gene: TRBJ2-4; CDR3aa: CASSLASGDLAKNIQYF; CDR3nt: TGCGCCAGCAGCTTGGCCAGCGGGGATTTGGCCAAAAACATTCAGTACTTC
abundance: few; v_gene: TRBV5-1; d_gene: TRBD1; j_gene: TRBJ2-5; CDR3aa: CASSLGTGGAETQYF; CDR3nt: TGCGCCAGCAGCCTCGGGACAGGGGGCGCGGAGACCCAGTACTTC
abundance: few; v_gene: TRBV12-3/TRBV12-4; d_gene: TRBD1; j_gene: TRBJ1-4; CDR3aa: CASSTGQQNEKLFF; CDR3nt: TGTGCCAGCAGCACGGGACAGCAAAATGAAAAACTGTTTTTT
abundance: many; v_gene: TRBV7-2; d_gene: TRBD1; j_gene: TRBJ1-2; CDR3aa: CASSANTGTGGGYTF; CDR3nt: TGTGCCAGCAGCGCAAACACCGGGACAGGGGGTGGCTACACCTTC
abundance: NA; v_gene: TRBV29-1; d_gene: NA; j_gene: TRBJ1-2; CDR3aa: CIHTTFHYGYTF; CDR3nt: TGCATCCACACAACCTTTCACTATGGCTACACCTTC
abundance: few; v_gene: TRBV12-5; d_gene: NA; j_gene: TRBJ2-5; CDR3aa: CASGFSDRPLTQYF; CDR3nt: TGTGCTAGTGGTTTCTCCGACAGGCCGTTGACCCAGTACTTC
abundance: NA; v_gene: TRBV20-1; d_gene: NA; j_gene: TRBJ2-5; CDR3aa: CSAQQGRETQYF; CDR3nt: TGCAGTGCCCAACAGGGACGGGAGACCCAGTACTTC
abundance: NA; v_gene: TRBV10-3; d_gene: NA; j_gene: TRBJ1-4; CDR3aa: CAISERSGAGKLFF; CDR3nt: TGTGCCATCAGTGAGAGGTCAGGGGCCGGGAAACTGTTTTTT
abundance: NA; v_gene: TRBV28; d_gene: NA; j_gene: TRBJ2-7; CDR3aa: CASSKTRKGHYEQYF; CDR3nt: TGTGCCAGCAGCAAAACCAGGAAGGGGCACTACGAGCAGTACTTC
abundance: NA; v_gene: TRBV28; d_gene: TRBD2; j_gene: TRBJ2-4; CDR3aa: CASSAPGGKNIQYF; CDR3nt: TGTGCCAGCAGCGCCCCGGGAGGCAAAAACATTCAGTACTTC
abundance: once; v_gene: TRBV4-3; d_gene: TRBD1; j_gene: TRBJ2-6; CDR3aa: CASSQNPTGGGSGANVLTF; CDR3nt: TGCGCCAGCAGCCAAAACCCGACAGGGGGAGGCTCTGGGGCCAACGTCCTGACTTTC
abundance: few; v_gene: TRBV29-1; d_gene: TRBD1; j_gene: TRBJ1-5; CDR3aa: CSVSTGGGNQPQHF; CDR3nt: TGCAGCGTCTCGACAGGGGGAGGCAATCAGCCCCAGCATTTT
abundance: many; v_gene: TRBV12-3/TRBV12-4; d_gene: NA; j_gene: TRBJ2-7; CDR3aa: CASSSQDGYEQYF; CDR3nt: TGTGCCAGCAGTTCCCAGGACGGGTACGAGCAGTACTTC
abundance: many; v_gene: TRBV20-1; d_gene: NA; j_gene: TRBJ1-1; CDR3aa: CSARAVLNTEAFF; CDR3nt: TGCAGTGCTAGAGCAGTTTTGAACACTGAAGCTTTCTTT
abundance: many; v_gene: TRBV30; d_gene: NA; j_gene: TRBJ2-7; CDR3aa: CAWNLGDTSSYEQYF; CDR3nt: TGTGCCTGGAACCTCGGGGACACTTCTTCCTACGAGCAGTACTTC
abundance: NA; v_gene: TRBV15; d_gene: NA; j_gene: TRBJ2-5; CDR3aa: CATSTQTWKETQYF; CDR3nt: TGTGCCACCAGCACCCAAACATGGAAAGAGACCCAGTACTTC
abundance: few; v_gene: TRBV4-1; d_gene: NA; j_gene: TRBJ1-1; CDR3aa: CASSQFAKNTEAFF; CDR3nt: TGCGCCAGCAGCCAGTTTGCAAAGAACACTGAAGCTTTCTTT
abundance: few; v_gene: TRBV10-3; d_gene: TRBD2; j_gene: TRBJ2-1; CDR3aa: CAISESMGTSGGVNNEQFF; CDR3nt: TGTGCCATCAGTGAGTCGATGGGGACTAGCGGGGGAGTTAACAATGAGCAGTTCTTC
abundance: NA; v_gene: TRBV7-2; d_gene: NA; j_gene: TRBJ2-7; CDR3aa: CASSPRDGTYEQYF; CDR3nt: TGTGCCAGCAGCCCACGGGACGGAACCTACGAGCAGTACTTC
abundance: few; v_gene: TRBV20-1; d_gene: TRBD2; j_gene: TRBJ2-1; CDR3aa: CSAGNGLVPFF; CDR3nt: TGCAGTGCAGGGAACGGACTAGTTCCGTTCTTC
abundance: many; v_gene: TRBV3-1; d_gene: TRBD1; j_gene: TRBJ1-2; CDR3aa: CASSPERGLLTF; CDR3nt: TGTGCCAGCAGCCCCGAAAGGGGGCTGCTCACCTTC
abundance: few; v_gene: TRBV7-2; d_gene: NA; j_gene: TRBJ2-3; CDR3aa: CASSLDVAGPSNTQYF; CDR3nt: TGTGCCAGCAGCTTAGATGTGGCGGGACCTTCAAATACGCAGTATTTT
abundance: few; v_gene: TRBV11-2; d_gene: NA; j_gene: TRBJ1-6; CDR3aa: CASRSPGLRNSPLHF; CDR3nt: TGTGCCAGCAGGAGCCCGGGACTTCGAAATTCACCCCTCCACTTT
abundance: NA; v_gene: TRBV7-9; d_gene: TRBD1; j_gene: TRBJ2-3; CDR3aa: CASSRALQGSTDTQYF; CDR3nt: TGTGCCAGCAGCAGAGCCTTACAGGGGTCCACAGATACGCAGTATTTT
abundance: few; v_gene: TRBV12-3/TRBV12-4; d_gene: NA; j_gene: TRBJ1-2; CDR3aa: CASSFRLYGYTF; CDR3nt: TGTGCCAGCAGTTTTAGGCTCTATGGCTACACCTTC
abundance: NA; v_gene: TRBV18; d_gene: NA; j_gene: TRBJ2-1; CDR3aa: CASSTNRNEQFF; CDR3nt: TGTGCCAGCTCAACAAACAGGAATGAGCAGTTCTTC
abundance: few; v_gene: TRBV28; d_gene: NA; j_gene: TRBJ1-2; CDR3aa: CASSPARGGADYGYTF; CDR3nt: TGTGCCAGCAGTCCCGCTCGGGGGGGCGCGGACTATGGCTACACCTTC
abundance: few; v_gene: TRBV6-1; d_gene: TRBD1; j_gene: TRBJ1-2; CDR3aa: CASRAGQATGGYTF; CDR3nt: TGTGCCAGCAGGGCGGGACAGGCGACTGGGGGCTACACCTTC
abundance: NA; v_gene: TRBV5-5; d_gene: TRBD2; j_gene: TRBJ2-7; CDR3aa: CASMTDGGGYEQYF; CDR3nt: TGTGCCAGCATGACGGATGGGGGGGGCTACGAGCAGTACTTC
abundance: NA; v_gene: TRBV7-2; d_gene: NA; j_gene: TRBJ1-3; CDR3aa: CASSLSMLGSAGNTIYF; CDR3nt: TGTGCCAGCAGCTTATCTATGTTGGGGTCGGCAGGAAACACCATATATTTT
abundance: many; v_gene: TRBV4-1; d_gene: NA; j_gene: TRBJ2-7; CDR3aa: CASSRVGAGSSYEQYF; CDR3nt: TGCGCCAGCAGCCGAGTTGGGGCTGGGAGCTCCTACGAGCAGTACTTC
abundance: NA; v_gene: TRBV29-1; d_gene: NA; j_gene: TRBJ2-7; CDR3aa: CSVLQFPPYEQYF; CDR3nt: TGCAGCGTTCTGCAGTTTCCACCCTACGAGCAGTACTTC
abundance: NA; v_gene: TRBV19; d_gene: NA; j_gene: TRBJ2-7; CDR3aa: CASTRGPAYEQYF; CDR3nt: TGTGCCAGTACACGGGGGCCCGCCTACGAGCAGTACTTC
abundance: NA; v_gene: TRBV12-3/TRBV12-4; d_gene: NA; j_gene: TRBJ1-5; CDR3aa: CASGGLENQPQHF; CDR3nt: TGTGCCAGCGGAGGGCTTGAGAATCAGCCCCAGCATTTT
abundance: NA; v_gene: TRBV2; d_gene: NA; j_gene: TRBJ1-5; CDR3aa: CASSVWGDSNQPQHF; CDR3nt: TGTGCCAGCAGTGTGTGGGGGGATAGCAATCAGCCCCAGCATTTT
abundance: NA; v_gene: TRBV7-2; d_gene: NA; j_gene: TRBJ2-5; CDR3aa: CASSPRGSGRETQYF; CDR3nt: TGTGCCAGCAGCCCTAGAGGCAGTGGGCGTGAGACCCAGTACTTC
abundance: few; v_gene: TRBV7-3; d_gene: NA; j_gene: TRBJ2-1; CDR3aa: CASSQDRDNEQFF; CDR3nt: TGTGCCAGCAGCCAGGACAGAGACAATGAGCAGTTCTTC